The present T cell receptor (beta chain) was sequenced within a study of T cells expressing NK-cell markers (TCRdb year 2020). Concerning the study at large: TCR beta-chain repertoires were profiled in sorted CD3+CD56+NKG2C+, CD3+CD56+NKG2C- and CD3+CD56-NKG2C+ T-cell subsets from several donors. Among the eight sequenced donors, seven were HCMV-seropositive and one was HCMV-seronegative. The study sequenced eight donors, all healthy volunteers chosen at random: three men and five women. Libraries were sequenced as 2 x 150 bp reads on Illumina HiSeq 2000/2500, MiSeq or NextSeq. Findings and caveats that apply to the study as a whole: Whether the expanded NKG2C-expressing T cell clones were specific for HCMV antigens was left unclear. Those dominant clonotypes were again the most abundant among CD3+CD56-NKG2C+ cells in a few donors, at about 25-60.1%. In six or seven donors, the dominant CD3+CD56+NKG2C+ clonotypes ranked among the top 10 CD8+ clonotypes, making up about 1.0-8% of CD8+ T cells.

Of note for this clonotype: Its antigen is not yet known.

Data came from an Illumina HiSeq 2000. The TCR beta cDNA libraries were made using 5'RACE template switching, a step that added both a universal primer site and unique molecular identifiers. Synthesis of cDNA was primed from the TCR beta constant segment and was followed by two consecutive PCR amplification steps. The authors' pipeline ran thus. MIGEC was used to demultiplex reads and group reads by UMI, and MiTCR was used to assemble and quantify clonotypes. To exclude erroneous sequences, only TCR cDNA sequences supported by at least two reads were retained. The tcR package was used for downstream repertoire analysis, and clonotypes were matched across fractions by CDR3 nucleotide sequence plus V segment. VDJmatch was used to annotate antigen specificity against VDJdb, with one amino acid substitution in CDR3 allowed. TCRdb reanalyzed the reads, keeping one entry per CDR3 protein sequence and omitting DNA. Clone size and V and J calls follow TCRdb, not the original study. For this sample, the table gives around 550,000 distinct CDR3 sequences. The top ten clonotypes cover approximately 3.6% of the sample.

HCMV serostatus was determined by detecting HCMV-specific IgG in serum with a commercial ELISA kit. Peripheral blood mononuclear cells were isolated from blood by Ficoll density gradient centrifugation. Input material: blood T cells: a sorted CD56 or NKG2C T cell subset, CD4+ or CD8+ T cells, or bulk PBMC T cells (not recorded which). The receptor was derived from a man between 18 and 35 years old in good health. Donor details come from another sample of the same person, matched by shared clones.

For the CDR3, the sequence is CSVAGTSVPSSYNEQFF. The V gene is TRBV29-1 and the J gene is TRBJ2-1; lacking DNA, the TRBD2 call made by TCRdb goes unchecked. The CDR3 runs 17 amino acids, cysteine and phenylalanine included. The nucleotide record is missing. The germline V gene provides CDR1 SQVTM and CDR2 ANQGSEA.